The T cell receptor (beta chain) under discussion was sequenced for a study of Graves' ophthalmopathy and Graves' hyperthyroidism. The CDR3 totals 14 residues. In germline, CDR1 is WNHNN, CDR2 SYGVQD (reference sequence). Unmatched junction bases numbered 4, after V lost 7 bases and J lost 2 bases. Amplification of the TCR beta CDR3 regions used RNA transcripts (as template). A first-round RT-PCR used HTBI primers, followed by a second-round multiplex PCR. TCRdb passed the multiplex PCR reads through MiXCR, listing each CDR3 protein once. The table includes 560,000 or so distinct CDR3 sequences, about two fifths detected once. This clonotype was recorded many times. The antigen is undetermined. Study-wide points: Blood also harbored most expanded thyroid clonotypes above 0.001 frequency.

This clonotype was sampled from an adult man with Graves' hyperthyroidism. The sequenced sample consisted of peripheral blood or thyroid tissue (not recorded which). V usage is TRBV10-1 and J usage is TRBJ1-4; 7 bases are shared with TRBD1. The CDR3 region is CASKTGPTNEKLFF. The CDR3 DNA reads TGCGCCAGCAAGACAGGGCCGACTAATGAAAAACTGTTTTTT.